This TCR beta chain was sequenced during a study of breast tumors, draining lymph nodes, adjacent tissues. The CDR3 extends over 16 amino acids. Germline CDR1 is MNHEY and CDR2 is SMNVEV (reference sequence). TCRdb called the multiplex PCR reads again in MiXCR, with one record for every CDR3 protein. The table shows 150,000 to 200,000 distinct CDR3 sequences, with roughly a third occurring only once. Axillary draining lymph nodes of breast cancer patients supplied the node samples. Overall study findings and caveats: Data only fit, rather than demonstrated, lymph node origin of most tumor T cells. Luminal-like breast cancer showed significantly higher tumor–nontumor repertoire similarity than basal-like. Tumor repertoires ranked between lymph nodes and nontumor tissue in diversity, with V and J gene preferences. Findings are consistent with lymph node origin and intratumoral expansion of most tumor T cells.

Details on this clonotype: Its specificity is not known. The junction does not match germline at one end; this may be a read error.

This chain connects TRBV27 to TRBJ1-2; a possible D gene is TRBD1 (6 bases). This TCR came from a female donor with breast cancer. Some clones in this sample may be carry-over from other donors' samples. Sequencing used axillary lymph node tissue. The CDR3 DNA sequence: TGTGCCAGCAGTTTAAGGGCGGGGGCAGGGAACTATGGCTGCACCTTC. This sequence encodes CASSLRAGAGNYGCTF.